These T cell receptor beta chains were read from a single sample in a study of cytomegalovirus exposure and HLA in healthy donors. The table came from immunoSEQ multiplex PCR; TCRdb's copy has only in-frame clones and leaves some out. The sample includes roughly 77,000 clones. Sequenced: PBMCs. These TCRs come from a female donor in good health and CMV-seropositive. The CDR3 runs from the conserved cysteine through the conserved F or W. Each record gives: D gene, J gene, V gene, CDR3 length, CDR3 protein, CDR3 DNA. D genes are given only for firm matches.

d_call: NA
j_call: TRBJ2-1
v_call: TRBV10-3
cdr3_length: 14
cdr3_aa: CAISESGGVNEQFF
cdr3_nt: TGTGCCATCAGTGAGTCCGGCGGGGTCAATGAGCAGTTCTTC

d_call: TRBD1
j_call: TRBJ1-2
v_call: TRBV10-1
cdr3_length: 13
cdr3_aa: CASSEGQGYGYTF
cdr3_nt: TGCGCCAGCAGTGAGGGACAGGGGTATGGCTACACCTTC

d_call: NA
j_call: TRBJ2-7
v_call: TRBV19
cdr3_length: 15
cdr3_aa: CASSKAGTSSYEQYF
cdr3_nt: TGTGCCAGTAGTAAGGCGGGGACGAGCTCCTACGAGCAGTACTTC

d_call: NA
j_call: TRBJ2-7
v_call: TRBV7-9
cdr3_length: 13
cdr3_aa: CASSPPVSDEQYF
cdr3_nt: TGTGCCAGCAGCCCCCCAGTAAGCGACGAGCAGTACTTC

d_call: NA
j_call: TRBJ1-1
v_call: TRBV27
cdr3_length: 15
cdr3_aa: CASSLSVGRFTEAFF
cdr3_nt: TGTGCCAGCAGTTTATCCGTGGGGCGCTTCACTGAAGCTTTCTTT

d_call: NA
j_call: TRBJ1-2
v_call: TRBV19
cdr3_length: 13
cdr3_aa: CASGQGTPYGYTF
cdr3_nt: TGTGCCAGTGGGCAGGGAACTCCCTATGGCTACACCTTC

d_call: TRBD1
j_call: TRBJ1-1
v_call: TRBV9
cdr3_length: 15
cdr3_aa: CASSVAPTGYTEAFF
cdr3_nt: TGTGCCAGCAGCGTAGCCCCGACAGGGTACACTGAAGCTTTCTTT

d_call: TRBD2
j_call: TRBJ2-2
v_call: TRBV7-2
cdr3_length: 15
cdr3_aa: CASSLDRTSGGELFF
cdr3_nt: TGTGCCAGCAGCTTAGACCGGACTAGCGGCGGGGAGCTGTTTTTT

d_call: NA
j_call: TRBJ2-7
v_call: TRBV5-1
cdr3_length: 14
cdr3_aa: CASSLDIGSDEQYF
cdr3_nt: TGCGCCAGCAGCTTGGATATCGGGAGCGACGAGCAGTACTTC

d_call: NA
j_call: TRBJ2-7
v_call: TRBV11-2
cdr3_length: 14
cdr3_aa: CASSLKWPGYEQYF
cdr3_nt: TGTGCCAGCAGCTTAAAGTGGCCTGGCTACGAGCAGTACTTC

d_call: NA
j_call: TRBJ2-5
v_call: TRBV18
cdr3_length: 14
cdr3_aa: CASSLDRLQETQYF
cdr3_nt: TGTGCCAGCTCACTCGACAGGCTCCAAGAGACCCAGTACTTC

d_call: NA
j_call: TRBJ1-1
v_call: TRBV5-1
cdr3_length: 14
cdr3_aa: CASSFLDSHTEAFF
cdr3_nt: TGCGCCAGCAGCTTCTTGGACAGCCACACTGAAGCTTTCTTT

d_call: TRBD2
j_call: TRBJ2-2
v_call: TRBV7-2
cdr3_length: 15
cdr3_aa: CASSSSSGSGGELFF
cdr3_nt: TGTGCCAGCAGCTCCTCTAGCGGGAGTGGGGGGGAGCTGTTTTTT

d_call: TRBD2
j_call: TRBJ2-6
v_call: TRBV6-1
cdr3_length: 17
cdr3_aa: CASSEKAGGSGANVLTF
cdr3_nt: TGTGCCAGCAGTGAAAAAGCGGGGGGCTCTGGGGCCAACGTCCTGACTTTC

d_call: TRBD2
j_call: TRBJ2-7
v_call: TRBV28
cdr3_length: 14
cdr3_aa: CASRLTGTSYEQYF
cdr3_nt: TGTGCCAGCAGGCTAACCGGGACTAGTTACGAGCAGTACTTC

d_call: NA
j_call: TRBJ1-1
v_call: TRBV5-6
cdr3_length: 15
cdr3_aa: CASSGLGRGGTEAFF
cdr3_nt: TGTGCCAGCAGCGGACTAGGACGGGGAGGGACTGAAGCTTTCTTT

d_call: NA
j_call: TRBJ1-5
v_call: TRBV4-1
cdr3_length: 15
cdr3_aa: CASSQEASSNQPQHF
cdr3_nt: TGCGCCAGCAGCCAAGAGGCATCTAGTAATCAGCCCCAGCATTTT